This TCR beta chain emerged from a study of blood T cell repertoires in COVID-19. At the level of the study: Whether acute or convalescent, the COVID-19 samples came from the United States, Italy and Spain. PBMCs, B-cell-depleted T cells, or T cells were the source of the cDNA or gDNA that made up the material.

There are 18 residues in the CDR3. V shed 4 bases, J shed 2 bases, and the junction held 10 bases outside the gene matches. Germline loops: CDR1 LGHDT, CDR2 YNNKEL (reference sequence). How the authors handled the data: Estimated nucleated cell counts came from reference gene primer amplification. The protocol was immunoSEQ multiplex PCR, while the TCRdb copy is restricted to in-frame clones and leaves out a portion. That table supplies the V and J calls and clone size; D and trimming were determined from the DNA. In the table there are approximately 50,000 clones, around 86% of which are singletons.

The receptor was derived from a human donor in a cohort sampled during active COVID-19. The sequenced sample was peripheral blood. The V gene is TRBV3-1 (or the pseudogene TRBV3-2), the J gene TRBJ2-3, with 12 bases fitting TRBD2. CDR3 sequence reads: CASSPREGLAGSTDTQYF. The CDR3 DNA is TGTGCCAGCAGCCCACGAGAGGGACTAGCGGGTTCCACAGATACGCAGTATTTT.